The sequence of this T cell receptor (beta chain) was determined in a study of cytomegalovirus exposure and HLA in healthy donors. The study's findings and limits: Relative to the roughly 690-donor mean, N-insertions were reportedly fewer in an Asian-associated ancestry cluster in a later analysis.

Regarding this clone: Its specificity is not known.

The PCR contained 60 Vbeta and 13 Jbeta primers. TCRdb's copy holds only in-frame clones and misses some; the assay was immunoSEQ multiplex PCR. The sample lists roughly 230,000 clones, 70% to 90% seen once, with 0.24% in the top ten. J lost 4 bases, V lost 4 bases, and 14 bases had no gene match. CDR1 GTSNPN and CDR2 SVGIG come from the germline V gene (reference sequence). The length of the CDR3 is 16 residues. Specimen: PBMCs. This chain links TRBV30 with TRBJ2-3, with 7 positions matching TRBD2. The clonotype was recovered from a girl aged 2 to 9 in good health and CMV-seronegative. CDR3 in DNA: TGTGCCTGGACCCCCGCGGGAGAGAGGAGGGCAGATACGCAGTATTTT. It encodes CAWTPAGERRADTQYF.